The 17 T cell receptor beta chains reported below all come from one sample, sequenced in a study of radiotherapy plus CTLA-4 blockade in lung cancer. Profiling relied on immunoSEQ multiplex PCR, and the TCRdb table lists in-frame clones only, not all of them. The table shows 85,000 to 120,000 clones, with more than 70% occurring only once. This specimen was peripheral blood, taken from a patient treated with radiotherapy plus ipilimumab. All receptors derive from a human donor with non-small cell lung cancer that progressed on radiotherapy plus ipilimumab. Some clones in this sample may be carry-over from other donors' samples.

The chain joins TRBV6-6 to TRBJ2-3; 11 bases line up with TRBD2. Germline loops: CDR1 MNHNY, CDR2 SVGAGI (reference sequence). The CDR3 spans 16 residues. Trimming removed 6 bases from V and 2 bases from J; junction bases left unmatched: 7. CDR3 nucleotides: TGTGCCAGCAGCAGCACTAGCGGGGGTTCCACAGATACGCAGTATTTT. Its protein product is CASSSTSGGSTDTQYF.

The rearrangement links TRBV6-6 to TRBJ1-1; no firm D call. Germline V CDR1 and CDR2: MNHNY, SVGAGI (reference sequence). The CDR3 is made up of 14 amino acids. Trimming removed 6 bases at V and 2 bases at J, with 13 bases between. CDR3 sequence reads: CASRLIEVNTEAFF. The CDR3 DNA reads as TGTGCCAGCAGGCTAATCGAGGTTAACACTGAAGCTTTCTTT.

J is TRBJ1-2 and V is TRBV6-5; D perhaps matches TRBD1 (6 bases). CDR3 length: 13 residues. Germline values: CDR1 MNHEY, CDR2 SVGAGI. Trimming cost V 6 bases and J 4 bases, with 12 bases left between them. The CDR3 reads CASSLTGIYGYTF. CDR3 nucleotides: TGTGCCAGCAGCCTTACAGGGATCTATGGCTACACCTTC.

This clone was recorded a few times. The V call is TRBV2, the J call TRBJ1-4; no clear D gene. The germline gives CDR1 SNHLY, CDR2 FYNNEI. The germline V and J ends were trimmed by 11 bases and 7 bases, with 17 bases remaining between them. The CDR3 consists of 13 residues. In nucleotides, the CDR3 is TGTGCCGGGCAAAGTGTGGGAGGTGAAAAACTGTTTTTT. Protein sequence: CAGQSVGGEKLFF.

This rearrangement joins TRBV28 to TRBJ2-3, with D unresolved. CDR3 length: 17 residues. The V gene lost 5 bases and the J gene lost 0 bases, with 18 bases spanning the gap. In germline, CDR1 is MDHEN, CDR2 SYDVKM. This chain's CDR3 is CASSPTWGPLSTDTQYF. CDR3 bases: TGTGCCAGCAGTCCTACCTGGGGTCCTCTAAGCACAGATACGCAGTATTTT.

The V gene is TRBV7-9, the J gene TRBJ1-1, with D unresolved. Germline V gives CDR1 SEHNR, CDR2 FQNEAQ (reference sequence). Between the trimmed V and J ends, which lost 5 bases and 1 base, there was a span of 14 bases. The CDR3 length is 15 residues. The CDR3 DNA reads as TGTGCCAGCAGCCTCCTCGGCGGGCCGAACACTGAAGCTTTCTTT. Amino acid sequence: CASSLLGGPNTEAFF.

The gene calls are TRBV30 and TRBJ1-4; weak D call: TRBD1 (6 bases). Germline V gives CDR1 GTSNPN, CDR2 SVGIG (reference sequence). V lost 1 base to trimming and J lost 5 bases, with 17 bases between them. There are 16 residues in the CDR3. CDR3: CAWSGGPGSPNEKLFF. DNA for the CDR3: TGTGCCTGGAGTGGGGGGCCAGGGAGCCCCAATGAAAAACTGTTTTTT.

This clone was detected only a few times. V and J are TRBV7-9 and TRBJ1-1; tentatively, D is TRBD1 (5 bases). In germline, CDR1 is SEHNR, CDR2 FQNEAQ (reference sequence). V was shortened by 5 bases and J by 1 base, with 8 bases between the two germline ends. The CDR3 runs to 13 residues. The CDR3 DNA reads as TGTGCCAGCAGCGCCAGGGCGAACACTGAAGCTTTCTTT. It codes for CASSARANTEAFF.

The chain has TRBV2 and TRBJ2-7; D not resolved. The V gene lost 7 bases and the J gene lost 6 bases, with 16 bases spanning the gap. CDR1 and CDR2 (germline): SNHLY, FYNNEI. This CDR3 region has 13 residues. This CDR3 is CASNVDVVGEQYF. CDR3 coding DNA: TGTGCCAGCAATGTCGATGTCGTAGGCGAGCAGTACTTC. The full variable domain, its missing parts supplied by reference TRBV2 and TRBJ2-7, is EPEVTQTPSHQVTQMGQEVILRCVPISNHLYFYWYRQILGQKVEFLVSFYNNEISEKSEIFDDQFSVERPDGSNFTLKIRSTKLEDSAMYFCASNVDVVGEQYFGPGTRLTVT.

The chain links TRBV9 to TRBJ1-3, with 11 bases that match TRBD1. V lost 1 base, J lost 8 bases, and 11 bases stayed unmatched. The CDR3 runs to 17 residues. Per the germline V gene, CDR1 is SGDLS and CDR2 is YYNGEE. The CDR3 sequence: CASSVTGQGAWGDTIYF. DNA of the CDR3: TGTGCCAGCAGCGTAACCGGACAGGGGGCCTGGGGGGACACCATATATTTT.

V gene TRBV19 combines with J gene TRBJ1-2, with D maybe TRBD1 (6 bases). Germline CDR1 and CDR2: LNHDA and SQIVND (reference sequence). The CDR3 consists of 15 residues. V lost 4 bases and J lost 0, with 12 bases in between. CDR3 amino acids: CASSNRQVPNYGYTF. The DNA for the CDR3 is TGTGCCAGTAGTAACCGACAGGTCCCTAACTATGGCTACACCTTC.

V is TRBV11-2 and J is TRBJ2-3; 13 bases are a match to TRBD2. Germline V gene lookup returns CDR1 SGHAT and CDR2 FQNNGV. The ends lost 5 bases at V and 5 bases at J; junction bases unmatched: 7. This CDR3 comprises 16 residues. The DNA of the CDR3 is TGTGCCAGCAGCACCACTAGCGGGGGGGCCTTAGATACGCAGTATTTT. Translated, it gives CASSTTSGGALDTQYF.

For the CDR3, the DNA is TGTGCCACCAGCAGAGCTCACAGGATCACCACAGATACGCAGTATTTT. Its translation: CATSRAHRITTDTQYF. The V call is TRBV15, the J call TRBJ2-3, with D possibly TRBD1 on 5 matching bases. The CDR3 extends over 16 amino acids. Germline V lookup: CDR1 LNHNV, CDR2 YYDKDF (reference sequence). V dropped 1 base and J dropped 2 bases, with 13 bases sitting between them.

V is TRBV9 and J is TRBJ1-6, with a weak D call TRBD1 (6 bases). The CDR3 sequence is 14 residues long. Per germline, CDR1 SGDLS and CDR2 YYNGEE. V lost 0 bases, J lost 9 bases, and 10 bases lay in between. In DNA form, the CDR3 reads TGTGCCAGCAGCGTAGGAAACAGGGCTTCACCCCTCCACTTT. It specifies CASSVGNRASPLHF. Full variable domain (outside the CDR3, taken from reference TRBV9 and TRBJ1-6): DSGVTQTPKHLITATGQRVTLRCSPRSGDLSVYWYQQSLDQGLQFLIQYYNGEERAKGNILERFSAQQFPDLHSELNLSSLELGDSALYFCASSVGNRASPLHFGNGTRLTVT.

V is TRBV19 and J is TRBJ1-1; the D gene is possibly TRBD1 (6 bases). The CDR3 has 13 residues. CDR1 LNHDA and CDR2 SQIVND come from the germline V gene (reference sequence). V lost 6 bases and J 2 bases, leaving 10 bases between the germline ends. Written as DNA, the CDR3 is TGTGCCAGTAGCCACAGGGCAAACACTGAAGCTTTCTTT. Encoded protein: CASSHRANTEAFF.

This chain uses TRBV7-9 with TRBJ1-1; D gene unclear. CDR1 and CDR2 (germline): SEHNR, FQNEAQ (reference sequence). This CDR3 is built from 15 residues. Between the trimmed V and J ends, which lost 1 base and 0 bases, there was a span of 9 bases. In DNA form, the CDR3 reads TGTGCCAGCAGCTTAGTTGTATCTATGAACACTGAAGCTTTCTTT. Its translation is CASSLVVSMNTEAFF. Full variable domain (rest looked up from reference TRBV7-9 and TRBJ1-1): DTGVSQNPRHKITKRGQNVTFRCDPISEHNRLYWYRQTLGQGPEFLTYFQNEAQLEKSRLLSDRFSAERPKGSFSTLEIQRTEQGDSAMYLCASSLVVSMNTEAFFGQGTRLTVV.

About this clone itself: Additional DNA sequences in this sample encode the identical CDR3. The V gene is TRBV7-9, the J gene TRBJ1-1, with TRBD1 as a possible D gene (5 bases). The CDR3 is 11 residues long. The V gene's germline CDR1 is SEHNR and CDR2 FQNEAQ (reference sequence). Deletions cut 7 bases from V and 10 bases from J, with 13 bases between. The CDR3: CASTSGMAAFF. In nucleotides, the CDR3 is TGTGCCAGCACCTCAGGGATGGCAGCTTTCTTT.